This T cell receptor (beta chain) appears in the sequencing data of a study of blood T cell repertoires in COVID-19. The junction had 1 base not matched to a gene; V was cut back by 2 bases and J by 4 bases. CDR3 length: 13 amino acids. The assay was immunoSEQ multiplex PCR, and TCRdb's table has in-frame clones only and misses some. Of about 240,000 clones listed, roughly 87% are singletons. The receptor's source is a man in his sixties who had recovered from COVID-19. Sequenced sample: peripheral blood. The chain uses TRBV12-3 or TRBV12-4 and TRBJ2-5; TRBD1 agrees at 7 bases. CDR3 nucleotides: TGTGCCAGCAGTTTAAACAGGGGAGAGACCCAGTACTTC. Translation gives CASSLNRGETQYF.